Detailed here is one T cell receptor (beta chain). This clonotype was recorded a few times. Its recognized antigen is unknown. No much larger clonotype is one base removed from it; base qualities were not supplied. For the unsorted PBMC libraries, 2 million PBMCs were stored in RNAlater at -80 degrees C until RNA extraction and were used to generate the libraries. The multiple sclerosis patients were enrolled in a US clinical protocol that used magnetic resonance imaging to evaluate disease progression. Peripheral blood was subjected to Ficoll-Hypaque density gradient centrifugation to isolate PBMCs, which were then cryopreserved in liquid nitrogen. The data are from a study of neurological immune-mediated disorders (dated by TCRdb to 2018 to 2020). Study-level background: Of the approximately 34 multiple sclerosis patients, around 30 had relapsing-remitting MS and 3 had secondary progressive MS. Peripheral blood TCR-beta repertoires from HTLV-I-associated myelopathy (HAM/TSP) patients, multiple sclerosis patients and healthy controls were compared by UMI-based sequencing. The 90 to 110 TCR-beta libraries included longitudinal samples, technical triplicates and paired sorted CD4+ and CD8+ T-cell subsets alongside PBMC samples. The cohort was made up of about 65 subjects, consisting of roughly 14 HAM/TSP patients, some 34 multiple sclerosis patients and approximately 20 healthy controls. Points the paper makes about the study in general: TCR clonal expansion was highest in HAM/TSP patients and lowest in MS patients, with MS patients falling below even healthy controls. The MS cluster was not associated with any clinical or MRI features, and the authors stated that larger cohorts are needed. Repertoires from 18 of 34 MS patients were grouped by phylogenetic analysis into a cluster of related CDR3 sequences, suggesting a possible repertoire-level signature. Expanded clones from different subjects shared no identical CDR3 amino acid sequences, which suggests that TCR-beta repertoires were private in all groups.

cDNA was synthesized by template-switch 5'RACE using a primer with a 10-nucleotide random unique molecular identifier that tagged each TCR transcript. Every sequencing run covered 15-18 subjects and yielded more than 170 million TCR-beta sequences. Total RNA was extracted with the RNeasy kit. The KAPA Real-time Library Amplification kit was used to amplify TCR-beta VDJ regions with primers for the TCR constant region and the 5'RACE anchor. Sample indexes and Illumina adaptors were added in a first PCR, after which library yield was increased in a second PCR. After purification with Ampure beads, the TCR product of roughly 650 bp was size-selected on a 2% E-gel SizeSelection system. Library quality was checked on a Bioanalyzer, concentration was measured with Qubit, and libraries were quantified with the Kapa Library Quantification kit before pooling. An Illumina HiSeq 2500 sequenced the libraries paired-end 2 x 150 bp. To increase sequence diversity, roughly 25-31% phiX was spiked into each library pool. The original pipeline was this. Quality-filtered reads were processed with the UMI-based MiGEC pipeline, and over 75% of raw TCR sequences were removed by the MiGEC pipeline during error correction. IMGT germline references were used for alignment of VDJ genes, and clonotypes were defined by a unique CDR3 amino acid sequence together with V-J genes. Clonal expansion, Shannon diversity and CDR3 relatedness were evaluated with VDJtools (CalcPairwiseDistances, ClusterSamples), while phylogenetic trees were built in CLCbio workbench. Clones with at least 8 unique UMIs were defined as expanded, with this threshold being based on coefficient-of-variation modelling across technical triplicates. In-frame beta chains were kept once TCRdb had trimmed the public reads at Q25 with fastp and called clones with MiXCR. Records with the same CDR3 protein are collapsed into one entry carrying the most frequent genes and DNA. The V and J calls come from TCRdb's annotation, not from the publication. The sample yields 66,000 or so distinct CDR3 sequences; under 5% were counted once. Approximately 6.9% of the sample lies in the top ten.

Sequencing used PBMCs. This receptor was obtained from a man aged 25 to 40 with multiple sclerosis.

The CDR3 is CAISGLRDSRYGYTF. The nucleotide sequence is TGTGCCATCAGCGGTCTCCGGGACAGTCGATACGGCTACACCTTC. The V gene is TRBV10-3 and the J gene is TRBJ1-2, with TRBD1 identical over 7 junction bases. Its CDR3 holds 15 amino acids, cysteine through phenylalanine. Just the 45-base CDR3 DNA is kept, in frame starting at base 1. V ends up 6 bases short and J 8 bases short, with an unmatched junction base count of 15. From a lookup of the germline V gene, CDR1 and CDR2 are ENHRY and SYGVKD.